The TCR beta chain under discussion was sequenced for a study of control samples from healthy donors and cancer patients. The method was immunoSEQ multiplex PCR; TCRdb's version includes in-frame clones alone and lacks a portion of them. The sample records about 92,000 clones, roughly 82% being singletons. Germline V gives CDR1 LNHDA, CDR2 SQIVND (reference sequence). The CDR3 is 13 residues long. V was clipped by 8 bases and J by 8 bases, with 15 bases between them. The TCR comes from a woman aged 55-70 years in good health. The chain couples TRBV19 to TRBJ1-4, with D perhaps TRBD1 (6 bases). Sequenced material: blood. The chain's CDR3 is CASRFRGGEKLFF. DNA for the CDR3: TGTGCCAGTCGATTCCGGGGGGGCGAAAAACTGTTTTTT.